The 19 T cell receptor beta chains below were found in one sample sequenced in a study of Graves' ophthalmopathy and Graves' hyperthyroidism. RNA transcripts provided the template for amplifying TCR beta CDR3 regions. Second-round multiplex PCR came after a first-round RT-PCR that employed HTBI primers. TCRdb reprocessed the multiplex PCR reads via MiXCR and lists one record per CDR3 protein. This table holds about 600,000 distinct CDR3 sequences, about two fifths found once. The sample consisted of peripheral blood or thyroid tissue (not recorded which). All receptors derive from an adult man with Graves' hyperthyroidism.

This clonotype was recorded many times. The chain is built from TRBV11-1 and TRBJ1-1, with D perhaps TRBD1 (5 bases). The CDR3 runs 13 residues. Germline values: CDR1 SGHAT, CDR2 FQDESV (reference sequence). The V end lost 3 bases, the J end lost 3 bases, and 8 bases lay between the germline ends. The DNA for the CDR3 is TGTGCCAGCAGCTTCAGGGCCTACACTGAAGCTTTCTTT. It is translated as CASSFRAYTEAFF.

The chain recombines TRBV24-1 with TRBJ2-7; the match to TRBD1 covers 12 bases. The DNA end is more similar to TRBJ2-1, so the J call may be wrong. The V gene's germline CDR1 is KGHDR and CDR2 SFDVKD. This CDR3 region has 13 residues. CDR3 bases: TGTGCCACCAAGGGACAGGGGGCAAATGAGCAGTTCTTC. It yields the protein CATKGQGANEQFF.

Ten or more counts support this clonotype. The chain couples TRBV27 to TRBJ1-1; 7 nucleotides line up with TRBD1. V lost 4 bases to trimming and J lost 0 bases; unmatched junction nucleotides: 8. Germline V gene lookup returns CDR1 MNHEY and CDR2 SMNVEV (reference sequence). This CDR3 spans 16 amino acids. The CDR3 DNA reads TGTGCCAGCAGTTCTGGACAGGCGCAAATGAACACTGAAGCTTTCTTT. As protein: CASSSGQAQMNTEAFF.

Comments on this clonotype: The CDR3 ends on some other residue instead of the conserved phenylalanine or tryptophan, so this is likely a read error. The chain recombines TRBV19 with TRBJ1-1; 10 bases agree with TRBD1. J lost 1 base, V lost 5 bases, and 7 bases had no gene match. The germline gives CDR1 LNHDA, CDR2 SQIVND (reference sequence). CDR3 length equals 16 residues. The CDR3 reads CASSGRDRGPNTEAFS. The DNA for the CDR3 is TGTGCCAGTAGTGGCCGGGACAGGGGACCGAACACTGAAGCTTTCTCT.

This clonotype occurred a few times. This chain uses TRBV6-5 with TRBJ1-6; 8 bases are a match to TRBD1. V was pared by 0 bases and J by 6 bases, with 10 bases of the junction left unmatched. The CDR3 length is 18 residues. CDR1 is MNHEY and CDR2 is SVGAGI in the germline V gene. CDR3 sequence: CASSYSKTRTGPNSPLHF. The CDR3 DNA reads TGTGCCAGCAGTTACTCGAAGACTAGGACAGGGCCTAATTCACCCCTCCACTTT.

The V call is TRBV24-1, the J call TRBJ1-5; unclear D gene. V lost 1 base, J lost 1 base, and 16 bases lay in between. Germline CDR1 is KGHDR and CDR2 is SFDVKD. This CDR3 region has 18 residues. The CDR3 coding sequence is TGTGCCACCAGTGATTTAAGCGGTAGAGGCGGGAGCAATCAGCCCCAGCATTTT. Translated, it gives CATSDLSGRGGSNQPQHF.

In its sample, this clonotype was seen a few times. The rearrangement uses TRBV29-1 and TRBJ2-7; D remains unclear. Germline V lookup: CDR1 SQVTM, CDR2 ANQGSEA. The CDR3 spans 14 residues. V shed 3 bases and J shed 2 bases, with 14 bases lying between them. The CDR3 bases are TGCAGCGTTGATCTGGGTCAGATGCCCTACGAGCAGTACTTC. Translating gives CSVDLGQMPYEQYF.

In its sample, this clonotype was seen once. V is TRBV12-3 or TRBV12-4 and J is TRBJ2-7, with 9 bases that match TRBD1. V dropped 4 bases and J dropped 2; count of bases not matched to a gene: 9. The CDR3 is 16 amino acids. The CDR3 is CASSSGQGKGTYEQYF. CDR3 DNA sequence: TGTGCCAGCAGTTCCGGACAGGGGAAAGGGACCTACGAGCAGTACTTC.

This clonotype was counted many times. The rearrangement links TRBV12-3 or TRBV12-4 to TRBJ1-6; D ambiguous. V was trimmed by 3 bases and J by 0 bases, leaving 6 bases between them. The CDR3 is made up of 15 amino acids. The CDR3 region has the DNA TGTGCCAGCAGTTTTTACAACTCCTATAATTCACCCCTCCACTTT. It codes for CASSFYNSYNSPLHF.

This clonotype was found many times. The chain joins TRBV7-9 to TRBJ1-5; D uncertain. This CDR3 has 13 amino acids. Germline V gene sequence: CDR1 SEHNR, CDR2 FQNEAQ (reference sequence). Trimming stripped 1 base from V and 10 bases from J, with 11 bases between. CDR3 protein: CASSLGNPTPQHF. CDR3 in DNA: TGTGCCAGCAGCTTAGGCAATCCGACACCCCAGCATTTT.

This clonotype was seen a single time. This chain joins TRBV11-1 and TRBJ2-3; D uncertain. Trimming stripped 4 bases from V and 5 bases from J, with 7 bases between. Germline V gives CDR1 SGHAT, CDR2 FQDESV (reference sequence). This CDR3 has 12 residues. Here the CDR3 DNA reads TGTGCCAGCAGCTCAGCGAGAGATACGCAGTATTTT. It codes for CASSSARDTQYF.

This chain links TRBV7-9 with TRBJ2-5; perhaps TRBD1 as D (6 bases). Trimming removed 7 bases from V and 3 bases from J, with 15 bases in between. Germline CDR1 SEHNR, CDR2 FQNEAQ (reference sequence). CDR3 length equals 14 residues. CDR3 DNA: TGTGCCAGCATGGGGGCTCTCGCGGAAGAGACCCAGTACTTC. Residues: CASMGALAEETQYF.

The rearrangement joins TRBV2 to TRBJ1-2, with 9 bases identical to TRBD1. Germline CDR1 SNHLY, CDR2 FYNNEI. CDR3 length: 13 amino acids. The trim removed 7 bases at V and 3 bases at J, leaving 3 bases unmatched. This chain's CDR3 is CASKRTGDYGYTF. The CDR3 DNA reads TGTGCCAGCAAAAGGACAGGGGACTATGGCTACACCTTC. Full variable domain (outside the CDR3, taken from reference TRBV2 and TRBJ1-2): EPEVTQTPSHQVTQMGQEVILRCVPISNHLYFYWYRQILGQKVEFLVSFYNNEISEKSEIFDDQFSVERPDGSNFTLKIRSTKLEDSAMYFCASKRTGDYGYTFGSGTRLTVV.

J is TRBJ1-1 and V is TRBV2; TRBD1 aligns across 8 bases. The V gene's germline CDR1 is SNHLY and CDR2 FYNNEI. This CDR3 comprises 13 residues. The ends lost 6 bases at V and 10 bases at J; junction bases unmatched: 10. The DNA for the CDR3 is TGTGCCAGCAGCAGACAGGGGAGAAGTGTAGCTTTCTTT. Amino acids: CASSRQGRSVAFF.

This clonotype was picked up many times. J is TRBJ1-1 and V is TRBV12-3 or TRBV12-4, with D possibly TRBD1 on 6 matching bases. The CDR3 extends over 15 amino acids. V was clipped by 2 bases and J by 4 bases, with 14 bases between them. The CDR3 protein is CASSLPTGRGTEAFF. The CDR3 DNA is TGTGCCAGCAGTTTACCCACAGGGAGGGGCACTGAAGCTTTCTTT.

This clonotype was detected many times. This chain uses TRBV15 with TRBJ2-7, with 7 positions matching TRBD1. The CDR3 has 18 amino acids. The germline gives CDR1 LNHNV, CDR2 YYDKDF (reference sequence). The J segment lost 2 bases and the V segment lost 9 bases, leaving 22 bases of the junction unmatched. For the CDR3, the DNA is TGTGCCACACGGCCCGGGACAGCGCACAACTACGACACCTACGAGCAGTACTTC. Translated: CATRPGTAHNYDTYEQYF.

This clonotype was counted ten times or more. The rearrangement uses TRBV7-9 and TRBJ2-7, with D possibly matching TRBD2 (6 bases). Germline assignment: CDR1 SEHNR and CDR2 FQNEAQ (reference sequence). There are 12 residues in the CDR3. V shed 2 bases and J shed 8 bases, with 10 bases lying between them. CDR3 nucleotide sequence: TGTGCCAGCAGCTTATCGGGGAGGAAGCAGTACTTC. Translated: CASSLSGRKQYF.

A note on this clonotype: A read error may account for a junction end that differs from germline. The rearrangement joins TRBV12-3 or TRBV12-4 to TRBJ1-1; D call uncertain. The CDR3 contains 14 residues. The CDR3 sequence: CASSEGLGNTVAFF. CDR3 DNA sequence: TGTGCCAGCAGTGAGGGATTGGGGAACACTGTAGCTTTCTTT.

The chain employs TRBV5-6 and TRBJ1-4; D is undetermined. V gave up 1 base and J gave up 7 bases, with 14 bases separating them. The CDR3 spans 15 residues. Germline V gene data show CDR1 as SGHDT and CDR2 as YYEEEE. CDR3 loop: CASSLKVLGFEKLFF. As DNA, the CDR3 is TGTGCCAGCAGCTTGAAAGTTTTAGGGTTTGAAAAACTGTTTTTT.